Listed here are 26 T cell receptor beta chains from one sample, sequenced in a study of blood T cell repertoires in COVID-19. Libraries were prepared by immunoSEQ multiplex PCR; TCRdb keeps only in-frame clonotypes and omits some of them. Altogether over 200,000 clones are present, roughly 89% being singletons, with the ten largest covering approximately 4.3%. The sample was PBMCs or T cells enriched from blood (not recorded which). The receptor set was obtained from a woman aged 25 to 39 with acute COVID-19.

The chain has TRBV7-9 and TRBJ2-3; D perhaps matches TRBD2 (5 bases). Trimming pared 1 base from V and 4 bases from J, leaving 15 bases between. CDR3 length: 16 residues. CDR1 is SEHNR, CDR2 FQNEAQ, per germline (reference sequence). CDR3 DNA sequence: TGTGCCAGCAGCTTAGTATCGGCGAACGGGGCAGATACGCAGTATTTT. It translates to CASSLVSANGADTQYF.

This clone was counted once. J is TRBJ1-1 and V is TRBV4-1; D not resolved. The V end lost 0 bases, the J end lost 4 bases, and 6 bases lay between the germline ends. Looked up from germline, CDR1 is MGHRA and CDR2 is YSYEKL. This CDR3 has 13 residues. This chain's CDR3 is CASSQDGGTEAFF. CDR3 bases: TGCGCCAGCAGCCAAGATGGAGGCACTGAAGCTTTCTTT.

The V gene is TRBV18, the J gene TRBJ2-7; unclear D gene. The CDR3 spans 14 residues. V lost 5 bases, J lost 4 bases, and 15 bases lay in between. Per germline, CDR1 KGHSH and CDR2 LQKENI. As DNA, the CDR3 is TGTGCCAGCTCAAACCCCGAGGCTTATTACGAGCAGTACTTC. Its translation is CASSNPEAYYEQYF.

This chain links TRBV7-2 with TRBJ1-4; no clear D gene. The V gene lost 1 base and the J gene lost 4 bases, with 7 bases spanning the gap. Germline CDR1 and CDR2: SGHTA and FQGNSA. CDR3 length: 14 amino acids. CDR3 amino acids: CASSLGQNNEKLFF. The CDR3 DNA reads as TGTGCCAGCAGCTTAGGGCAGAATAATGAAAAACTGTTTTTT.

This clone was picked up one time. This chain joins TRBV7-2 and TRBJ2-2; D is unclear. Trimming removed 2 bases at V and 7 bases at J, with 11 bases between. The germline V gene has CDR1 SGHTA and CDR2 FQGNSA. The CDR3 spans 14 residues. CDR3 nucleotides: TGTGCCAGCAGCTTATATACGTCCGGCGGGGAGCTGTTTTTT. This sequence encodes CASSLYTSGGELFF.

The chain employs TRBV27 and TRBJ2-7; 7 nucleotides align to TRBD1. Looked up from germline, CDR1 is MNHEY and CDR2 is SMNVEV (reference sequence). The junction had 2 bases not matched to a gene; V was cut back by 3 bases and J by 0 bases. This CDR3 region has 14 residues. The CDR3 reads CASSFTGDSYEQYF. CDR3 DNA sequence: TGTGCCAGCAGTTTCACAGGGGACTCCTACGAGCAGTACTTC.

The rearrangement uses TRBV20-1 and TRBJ2-1; D gene unclear. CDR1 and CDR2 (germline): DFQATT, SNEGSKA (reference sequence). This CDR3 region has 10 residues. The V and J ends lost 7 bases and 6 bases respectively, with 7 bases between them. In nucleotides, the CDR3 is TGCAGTGTGTATCGCAATGAGCAGTTCTTC. As protein: CSVYRNEQFF.

The chain joins TRBV7-2 to TRBJ1-2; possibly TRBD1 for D (6 bases). The CDR3 is 15 residues long. The germline CDR1 and CDR2 sequences are SGHTA and FQGNSA. V shed 5 bases and J shed 8 bases, with 21 bases lying between them. The CDR3 spells CASSQNIGGAEGYTF. CDR3 sequence (DNA): TGTGCCAGCAGCCAGAACATTGGGGGGGCTGAGGGCTACACCTTC.

The chain links TRBV5-1 to TRBJ1-6; weak D call: TRBD1 (6 bases). Between the trimmed V and J ends, which lost 2 bases and 7 bases, there was a span of 16 bases. Germline V gene sequence: CDR1 SGHRS, CDR2 YFSETQ. The CDR3 runs to 16 residues. CDR3 bases: TGCGCCAGCAGCTTTTTTGGACAGTTGCTGAATTCACCCCTCCACTTT. As protein: CASSFFGQLLNSPLHF.

The CDR3 sequence is CASSLGTGRIPEAFF. CDR3 bases: TGTGCCAGCAGCTTAGGGACAGGGAGGATCCCTGAAGCTTTCTTT. The chain carries TRBV7-9 and TRBJ1-1; TRBD1 aligns across 8 bases. There are 15 residues in the CDR3. After removal of 1 base from V and 6 bases from J, the junction contained 7 bases not matched to a gene. Looked up from germline, CDR1 is SEHNR and CDR2 is FQNEAQ (reference sequence).

The V call is TRBV19, the J call TRBJ2-2; a possible D gene is TRBD1 (5 bases). V was pared by 6 bases and J by 10 bases, with 21 bases between. The CDR3 runs 15 residues. Germline V CDR1 and CDR2: LNHDA, SQIVND (reference sequence). DNA for the CDR3: TGTGCCAGTAGCCCCTCGATGGGGCTTGCCGAGGAGCTGTTTTTT. Encoded protein: CASSPSMGLAEELFF.

The gene calls are TRBV6-2 or TRBV6-3 and TRBJ2-7; D gene unclear. V lost 5 bases, J lost 7 bases, and 12 bases lay in between. Germline V lookup: CDR1 MNHEY, CDR2 SVGEGT. This CDR3 contains 12 residues. CDR3 sequence reads: CASSTPNGEQYF. CDR3 coding DNA: TGTGCCAGCAGTACCCCGAACGGGGAGCAGTACTTC.

This clone was seen a few times. The chain recombines TRBV10-2 with TRBJ1-4; TRBD1 matches 8 bases. CDR3 length: 15 amino acids. J was trimmed by 4 bases and V by 4 bases; bases with no gene match: 5. Germline lookup yields CDR1 WSHSY and CDR2 SAAADI. This CDR3 is CASSATGAFNEKLFF. In DNA, the CDR3 is TGCGCCAGCAGTGCGACAGGGGCCTTTAATGAAAAACTGTTTTTT.

For the CDR3, the DNA is TGTGCCAGCACCTCCTTGCGGGACAGCCTAGCCAAAAACATTCAGTACTTC. It yields the protein CASTSLRDSLAKNIQYF. The rearrangement joins TRBV27 to TRBJ2-4, with D tentatively TRBD1 (7 bases). V was clipped by 7 bases and J by 0 bases, with 19 bases between them. CDR3 length: 17 residues. Germline CDR1 reads MNHEY; CDR2 reads SMNVEV (reference sequence).

A single count supports this clone. The rearrangement joins TRBV7-8 to TRBJ1-2, with D possibly being TRBD1 (6 bases). The CDR3 is 17 amino acids. Germline values: CDR1 SGHVS, CDR2 FQNEAQ. The V gene lost 3 bases and the J gene lost 1 base, with 18 bases spanning the gap. The CDR3 DNA reads as TGTGCCAGCAGCTTTAGGTTTGGGACACCGATTAACTATGGCTACACCTTC. Translating it yields CASSFRFGTPINYGYTF.

This clone has only one observation. The genes are TRBV4-1 and TRBJ1-3, with D unresolved. Germline loops: CDR1 MGHRA, CDR2 YSYEKL. The CDR3 sequence is 17 residues long. The V end lost 5 bases, the J end lost 4 bases, and 21 bases lay between the germline ends. CDR3 loop: CASSEKIGLNEGNTIYF. CDR3 bases: TGCGCCAGCAGCGAAAAAATCGGACTCAACGAAGGAAACACCATATATTTT.

In DNA, the CDR3 is TGTGCCAGCGTGGAGACAGGGACAGGTCGCGGGGAACGGTTCTTC. Protein: CASVETGTGRGERFF. The V call is TRBV6-5, the J call TRBJ2-1; TRBD1 aligns across 8 bases. The germline V gene encodes CDR1 MNHEY and CDR2 SVGAGI. V shed 8 bases, J shed 15 bases, and the junction held 21 bases outside the gene matches. This CDR3 has 15 residues.

The V gene is TRBV6-5, the J gene TRBJ1-6, with D perhaps matching TRBD1 (5 bases). The CDR3 totals 14 residues. The germline V gene encodes CDR1 MNHEY and CDR2 SVGAGI. The V end was cut by 5 bases, the J end by 11 bases, with 16 bases between. CDR3 nucleotide sequence: TGTGCCAGCAGTCTATACCCAGGGAGGGCACCCCTCCACTTT. Translating gives CASSLYPGRAPLHF.

As DNA, the CDR3 is TGCGCCAGCAGCTTGGTCAGGCCCACAGATACGCAGTATTTT. It is translated as CASSLVRPTDTQYF. The V call is TRBV5-1, the J call TRBJ2-3; D not certain. Germline lookup yields CDR1 SGHRS and CDR2 YFSETQ. CDR3 size: 14 residues. Between the trimmed V and J ends, which lost 0 bases and 2 bases, there was a span of 7 bases.

The chain employs TRBV9 and TRBJ2-3; 11 bases map to TRBD2. In germline, CDR1 is SGDLS, CDR2 YYNGEE. CDR3 length: 17 residues. Trimming removed 4 bases from V and 4 bases from J; junction bases left unmatched: 11. In nucleotides, the CDR3 is TGTGCCAGCAGCACCCCCTGGACTAGCGGGCGCGCAGATACGCAGTATTTT. Encoded protein: CASSTPWTSGRADTQYF.

The chain employs TRBV2 and TRBJ2-1; TRBD1 is a possible D gene (5 bases). The germline V gene encodes CDR1 SNHLY and CDR2 FYNNEI. Deletions cut 7 bases from V and 7 bases from J, with 14 bases between. This CDR3 region has 13 residues. In nucleotides, the CDR3 is TGTGCCAGCACGATGACAGAGATAAATGAGCAGTTCTTC. Translated: CASTMTEINEQFF.

The chain's CDR3 is CASSRTATTSPLHF. The CDR3 coding sequence is TGTGCCTCATCCCGGACAGCGACCACTTCACCCCTCCACTTT. The chain recombines TRBV27 with TRBJ1-6; D may be TRBD1 (6 bases). Trimming cost V 11 bases and J 9 bases, with 20 bases left between them. CDR1 and CDR2 (germline): MNHEY, SMNVEV (reference sequence). The CDR3 has 14 amino acids.

This chain joins TRBV27 and TRBJ1-2; tentative D call: TRBD1 (5 bases). V lost 5 bases to trimming and J lost 4 bases, with 11 bases between them. Germline loops: CDR1 MNHEY, CDR2 SMNVEV (reference sequence). This CDR3 region has 13 residues. CDR3 sequence reads: CASSRTGPYGYTF. The CDR3 nucleotides are TGTGCCAGCAGTCGAACAGGCCCCTATGGCTACACCTTC.

The chain employs TRBV9 and TRBJ2-5; 7 nucleotides align to TRBD2. The CDR3 covers 16 residues. Looked up from germline, CDR1 is SGDLS and CDR2 is YYNGEE. V shed 1 base, J shed 5 bases, and the junction held 11 bases outside the gene matches. The CDR3 bases are TGTGCCAGCAGCGTATCGAGTAGCGGGTCGGGGGAGACCCAGTACTTC. The encoded protein is CASSVSSSGSGETQYF.

V usage is TRBV5-1 and J usage is TRBJ1-3, with TRBD1 as a possible D gene (6 bases). Germline V gene lookup returns CDR1 SGHRS and CDR2 YFSETQ. This CDR3 is built from 14 residues. V lost 7 bases, J lost 2 bases, and 13 bases lay in between. The CDR3 region is CASGFRTAGNTIYF. CDR3 sequence (DNA): TGCGCCAGCGGTTTCCGGACAGCTGGAAACACCATATATTTT. Looking up the rest from reference TRBV5-1 and TRBJ1-3 gives the full variable domain: KAGVTQTPRYLIKTRGQQVTLSCSPISGHRSVSWYQQTPGQGLQFLFEYFSETQRNKGNFPGRFSGRQFSNSRSEMNVSTLELGDSALYLCASGFRTAGNTIYFGEGSWLTVV.

CDR3 loop: CASRAGGHTEAFF. The CDR3 coding sequence is TGTGCCAGCAGAGCGGGGGGGCACACTGAAGCTTTCTTT. The V and J genes are TRBV7-3 and TRBJ1-1, with a weak D call TRBD1 (6 bases). In germline, CDR1 is SGHTA, CDR2 FQGTGA. V was trimmed by 6 bases and J by 3 bases, leaving 11 bases between them. The CDR3 has 13 residues. The full variable domain, rest sourced from reference TRBV7-3 and TRBJ1-1, is GAGVSQTPSNKVTEKGKYVELRCDPISGHTALYWYRQSLGQGPEFLIYFQGTGAADDSGLPNDRFFAVRPEGSVSTLKIQRTERGDSAVYLCASRAGGHTEAFFGQGTRLTVV.